This T cell receptor (beta chain) was documented in a study of cytomegalovirus exposure and HLA in healthy donors. Looking at the study overall: Among the roughly 400 genotyped donors, 81% were placed in the Caucasian-associated ancestry cluster. Findings of the study overall: Some V segments could not be told apart, so they were left out, TRBV6-2 and TRBV6-3 among them.

60 Vbeta and 13 Jbeta primers were used in PCR. Sequencing used immunoSEQ multiplex PCR; TCRdb keeps in-frame clones, though not all of them. The table records approximately 75,000 clones, 75% to 85% of them present only once. At collection, donors were nominally healthy, but unrecorded immune exposures were probable. With regard to this clone: Antigen: not known.

Germline CDR1 is SGDLS and CDR2 is YYNGEE. The CDR3 extends over 17 amino acids. The V and J ends lost 0 bases and 3 bases, in that order; junction bases with no gene match: 11. This TCR was recovered from a man in his sixties or seventies in good health and CMV-seropositive. The V gene is TRBV9, the J gene TRBJ2-7, with TRBD2 matching 8 bases. Specimen: PBMCs. CDR3 sequence reads: CASSVGQLGTSHYEQYF. The CDR3 DNA reads TGTGCCAGCAGCGTAGGACAGTTGGGGACTAGTCACTACGAGCAGTACTTC.